The 31 T cell receptor beta chains listed next were all sequenced from one sample in a study of blood T cell repertoires in COVID-19. Using immunoSEQ multiplex PCR, the repertoire was profiled, and TCRdb retains in-frame clones only, with some absent. The sample consists of 300,000 or so clones, roughly nine tenths of them appearing once. Input material: PBMCs or T cells enriched from blood (not recorded which). Every receptor here comes from a man aged 60 to 75 who had recovered from COVID-19.

CDR3 nucleotides: TGTGCCAGCAGCCCGGACCTGATCCGGACAGTTGAAGCTTTCTTT. This codes for CASSPDLIRTVEAFF. V gene TRBV4-2 combines with J gene TRBJ1-1; perhaps TRBD1 as D (6 bases). Germline CDR1 and CDR2: LGHNA and YNFKEQ. The CDR3 runs to 15 residues. The V end was cut by 4 bases, the J end by 7 bases, with 19 bases between.

The chain is built from TRBV11-2 and TRBJ2-7; the match to TRBD2 covers 11 bases. V was clipped by 5 bases and J by 4 bases; unmatched bases: 10. The CDR3 runs 16 residues. CDR1 SGHAT and CDR2 FQNNGV come from the germline V gene. The CDR3 nucleotides are TGTGCCAGCAGCCTCAGCCGACCTAGCGGGAGGTACGAGCAGTACTTC. This translates into CASSLSRPSGRYEQYF. The whole variable domain, remainder taken from reference TRBV11-2 and TRBJ2-7, is EAGVAQSPRYKIIEKRQSVAFWCNPISGHATLYWYQQILGQGPKLLIQFQNNGVVDDSQLPKDRFSAERLKGVDSTLKIQPAKLEDSAVYLCASSLSRPSGRYEQYFGPGTRLTVT.

CDR3 protein: CASRDSNQPQHF. The CDR3 DNA follows: TGTGCCAGCCGAGATAGCAATCAGCCCCAGCATTTT. The V and J genes are TRBV19 and TRBJ1-5; D remains ambiguous. The V gene lost 9 bases and the J gene lost 0 bases, with 6 bases spanning the gap. Germline V gene lookup returns CDR1 LNHDA and CDR2 SQIVND (reference sequence). CDR3 size: 12 residues.

The chain employs TRBV4-1 and TRBJ2-3; D may be TRBD2 (5 bases). The CDR3 covers 14 residues. Between the trimmed V and J ends, which lost 1 base and 0 bases, there was a span of 5 bases. Germline assignment: CDR1 MGHRA and CDR2 YSYEKL. CDR3 region: CASSQGTSTDTQYF. CDR3 DNA: TGCGCCAGCAGCCAAGGGACTAGCACAGATACGCAGTATTTT.

This clone was detected only once. The CDR3 DNA reads TGTGCCAGCAGCCAAGGCGGGGTTCAGGAAAAACTGTTTTTT. Its translation: CASSQGGVQEKLFF. V is TRBV6-5 and J is TRBJ1-4; no definite D call. This CDR3 has 14 amino acids. Trimming took 6 bases from V and 8 from J, leaving 16 bases between them. Germline V lookup: CDR1 MNHEY, CDR2 SVGAGI.

This chain links TRBV13 with TRBJ2-1, with 8 positions matching TRBD1. The CDR3 is 16 residues long. V lost 3 bases and J lost 8; bases outside the gene matches: 12. Germline V gives CDR1 PRHDT, CDR2 FYEKMQ (reference sequence). The CDR3 DNA reads TGTGCCAGCAGCTTGGTCACGGCAGGGGGCTTTCATGAGCAGTTCTTC. Amino acid sequence: CASSLVTAGGFHEQFF.

This chain uses TRBV21-1 with TRBJ2-7; TRBD1, the table's D call, lacks a check against the DNA. TRBV21-1 is labeled a pseudogene. The CDR3 is 15 residues long. CDR3 DNA sequence: TGTGCCAGCAGCCTTCGTGTGGCCCCAAACTACGAGCAGTACTTC. Translation: CASSLRVAPNYEQYF.

The chain links TRBV24-1 to TRBJ1-5, with 7 bases that match TRBD1. The CDR3 consists of 13 residues. V shed 9 bases and J 4 bases; nucleotides not matched to a gene: 5. CDR1 KGHDR and CDR2 SFDVKD come from the germline V gene. CDR3 in DNA: TGTGCCACCCTCGACAGGGCGAATCAGCCCCAGCATTTT. Protein product: CATLDRANQPQHF.

The chain carries TRBV10-3 and TRBJ2-1, with 8 bases identical to TRBD1. From germline, CDR1 is ENHRY and CDR2 SYGVKD. V was pared by 9 bases and J by 0 bases, with 4 bases of the junction left unmatched. The CDR3 sequence is 14 residues long. CDR3 nucleotide sequence: TGTGCCATACGACAGGGGAGCTCCTACAATGAGCAGTTCTTC. This gives the protein CAIRQGSSYNEQFF.

In DNA, the CDR3 is TGTGCCAGCAAGACAGGGGGGAGGGACACTGAAGCTTTCTTT. Translated: CASKTGGRDTEAFF. V gene TRBV7-4 combines with J gene TRBJ1-1, with 9 bases aligning to TRBD1. The CDR3 loop spans 14 amino acids. With V trimmed by 7 bases and J by 3 bases, 6 bases remained unmatched. The germline V gene encodes CDR1 SGHVT and CDR2 SQSDAQ.

The chain uses TRBV6-1 and TRBJ1-2; 7 bases are a match to TRBD1. The CDR3 is 15 residues long. V shed 3 bases, J shed 2 bases, and the junction held 6 bases outside the gene matches. Germline lookup yields CDR1 MNHNS and CDR2 SASEGT. This chain's CDR3 is CASSEEGTVNYGYTF. CDR3 coding DNA: TGTGCCAGCAGTGAGGAGGGGACAGTGAACTATGGCTACACCTTC.

This clone is a singleton in its sample. This chain links TRBV6-6 with TRBJ2-5; D is possibly TRBD2 (5 bases). Germline V CDR1 and CDR2: MNHNY, SVGAGI (reference sequence). Trimming shortened V by 6 bases and J by 9 bases, and 14 bases separated the two germline ends. CDR3 length: 12 residues. The chain's CDR3 is CASRLTEEAQYF. CDR3 nucleotide sequence: TGTGCCAGCAGACTTACCGAGGAGGCCCAGTACTTC.

The chain's CDR3 is CASSWGTGRETQYF. CDR3 nucleotides: TGTGCCAGCAGCTGGGGGACAGGGAGGGAGACCCAGTACTTC. J is TRBJ2-5 and V is TRBV5-8, with TRBD1 identical over 9 bases. Germline V gene sequence: CDR1 SGHTS, CDR2 YDEGEE. V shed 3 bases, J shed 5 bases, and the junction held 5 bases outside the gene matches. The CDR3 length is 14 residues.

The rearrangement joins TRBV5-4 to TRBJ2-4; 10 nucleotides align to TRBD2. V lost 6 bases and J lost 8; bases outside the gene matches: 14. CDR1 and CDR2 (germline): SGHNT, YYREEE (reference sequence). This CDR3 has 16 amino acids. CDR3 amino acids: CASIDLEGTSDHIQYF. CDR3 nucleotide sequence: TGTGCCAGCATCGACTTAGAGGGGACTAGCGATCACATTCAGTACTTC.

The chain couples TRBV3-1 (or the pseudogene TRBV3-2) to TRBJ1-1; no clear D. V lost 2 bases to trimming and J lost 3 bases, with 4 bases between them. There are 12 residues in the CDR3. Germline assignment: CDR1 LGHDT and CDR2 YNNKEL (reference sequence). The CDR3 sequence: CASSQTYTEAFF. The CDR3 coding sequence is TGTGCCAGCAGCCAAACTTACACTGAAGCTTTCTTT.

This clone was recorded only once. The chain is built from TRBV5-6 and TRBJ2-7; D remains unclear. Trimming cost V 1 base and J 4 bases, with 9 bases left between them. Germline V gene data show CDR1 as SGHDT and CDR2 as YYEEEE. This CDR3 region has 13 residues. Here the CDR3 DNA reads TGTGCCAGCAGCTTGATTCGTTCGTACGAGCAGTACTTC. It codes for CASSLIRSYEQYF.

Written as DNA, the CDR3 is TGTGCCAGCAGCCTAGGACAGGTCGGAGTCCCCCTCCACTTT. Protein: CASSLGQVGVPLHF. This chain joins TRBV7-9 and TRBJ1-6; 7 bases map to TRBD1. The V segment lost 5 bases and the J segment 13 bases; nucleotides outside the gene matches: 11. The CDR3 length is 14 residues. CDR1 is SEHNR and CDR2 is FQNEAQ in the germline V gene (reference sequence). Looking up the rest from reference TRBV7-9 and TRBJ1-6 gives the full variable domain: DTGVSQNPRHKITKRGQNVTFRCDPISEHNRLYWYRQTLGQGPEFLTYFQNEAQLEKSRLLSDRFSAERPKGSFSTLEIQRTEQGDSAMYLCASSLGQVGVPLHFGNGTRLTVT.

The V gene is TRBV6-1, the J gene TRBJ1-1; D gene unclear. Germline assignment: CDR1 MNHNS and CDR2 SASEGT. Trimming stripped 2 bases from V and 0 bases from J, with 16 bases between. There are 17 residues in the CDR3. The CDR3 DNA reads as TGTGCCAGCAGTGAAAGGTGGAGAGAAAGCTTGAACACTGAAGCTTTCTTT. Translating it yields CASSERWRESLNTEAFF.

CDR3 bases: TGCGCCAGCAAGATTTACAGGGGTGATGAAAAACTGTTTTTT. Encoded protein: CASKIYRGDEKLFF. The chain is built from TRBV4-1 and TRBJ1-4; 7 bases agree with TRBD1. The germline V gene has CDR1 MGHRA and CDR2 YSYEKL. After removal of 7 bases from V and 6 bases from J, the junction contained 8 bases not matched to a gene. CDR3 length: 14 amino acids.

This chain connects TRBV25-1 to TRBJ1-2; 8 bases map to TRBD1. The V segment lost 4 bases and the J segment 3 bases; nucleotides outside the gene matches: 7. The CDR3 sequence is 15 residues long. Germline V gives CDR1 MGHDK, CDR2 SYGVNS. The CDR3, as DNA: TGTGCCAGCAGTGTTGCAGGGGGCGATCACTATGGCTACACCTTC. Amino acids: CASSVAGGDHYGYTF.

V gene TRBV19 combines with J gene TRBJ1-4; 8 nucleotides line up with TRBD1. J was trimmed by 7 bases and V by 8 bases; bases with no gene match: 6. The V gene's germline CDR1 is LNHDA and CDR2 SQIVND (reference sequence). The CDR3 consists of 13 residues. Here the CDR3 DNA reads TGTGCCAGTGGGAGACAGGGGCCTGAAAAACTGTTTTTT. This encodes CASGRQGPEKLFF.

The genes are TRBV18 and TRBJ1-1; 7 positions match TRBD1. The CDR3 spans 13 residues. Germline trimming cut 4 bases from V and 4 bases from J; bases unmatched to any gene: 3. Germline CDR1 KGHSH, CDR2 LQKENI. The CDR3 DNA reads TGTGCCAGCTCACTTACAGGGGTCACTGAAGCTTTCTTT. It is translated as CASSLTGVTEAFF.

The chain couples TRBV19 to TRBJ1-6, with D maybe TRBD1 (5 bases). Trimming stripped 3 bases from V and 11 bases from J, with 23 bases between. This CDR3 is built from 17 residues. CDR1 is LNHDA, CDR2 SQIVND, per germline (reference sequence). CDR3 nucleotides: TGTGCCAGTAGTATCTTCCGGGGGGGTCCGGTCATGACACCCCTCCACTTT. Translation: CASSIFRGGPVMTPLHF.

V gene TRBV7-9 combines with J gene TRBJ2-1; D is ambiguous. The CDR3 totals 13 residues. Trimming cost V 1 base and J 8 bases, with 9 bases left between them. Looked up from germline, CDR1 is SEHNR and CDR2 is FQNEAQ (reference sequence). The CDR3 here is CASSLDLGDEQFF. The DNA for the CDR3 is TGTGCCAGCAGCTTAGACTTGGGCGATGAGCAGTTCTTC. Full variable domain (remainder filled in from reference TRBV7-9 and TRBJ2-1): DTGVSQNPRHKITKRGQNVTFRCDPISEHNRLYWYRQTLGQGPEFLTYFQNEAQLEKSRLLSDRFSAERPKGSFSTLEIQRTEQGDSAMYLCASSLDLGDEQFFGPGTRLTVL.

About this clone: Mismatch with germline at one junction end may stem from a read error. V usage is TRBV7-9 and J usage is TRBJ2-1; a weak D match, TRBD2 (6 bases). The CDR3 has 12 amino acids. The germline CDR1 and CDR2 sequences are SEHNR and FQNEAQ (reference sequence). The CDR3 nucleotides are TGTGCCAGCAGCCTAGCGACTGGTGAGCAGTTCTTC. This codes for CASSLATGEQFF.

The chain is built from TRBV7-8 and TRBJ2-3; the D gene is possibly TRBD2 (6 bases). CDR3 length: 14 amino acids. V was pared by 5 bases and J by 10 bases, with 19 bases between. Germline V CDR1 and CDR2: SGHVS, FQNEAQ. The CDR3 DNA sequence: TGTGCCAGCAGCCCTCGGGAACCCGGGACTCCGCAGTATTTT. Translated, it gives CASSPREPGTPQYF.

The chain joins TRBV10-3 to TRBJ1-5, with D possibly TRBD1 on 6 matching bases. Germline V lookup: CDR1 ENHRY, CDR2 SYGVKD. The ends were cut back, 6 bases at V and 6 bases at J, with 12 bases in the middle. The CDR3 is 13 amino acids. For the CDR3, the DNA is TGTGCCATCAGCGATCGGGGGGCTCAGCCCCAGCATTTT. Its translation: CAISDRGAQPQHF.

The chain couples TRBV19 to TRBJ2-1; D is possibly TRBD2 (6 bases). Trimming removed 1 base at V and 1 base at J, with 11 bases between. The CDR3 totals 16 residues. In germline, CDR1 is LNHDA, CDR2 SQIVND (reference sequence). The CDR3 region is CASSIVLALSYNEQFF. CDR3 DNA: TGTGCCAGTAGTATAGTTCTAGCGTTATCCTACAATGAGCAGTTCTTC.

The rearrangement uses TRBV7-3 and TRBJ1-6, with 8 nucleotides matching TRBD1. The V segment lost 4 bases and the J segment 8 bases; nucleotides outside the gene matches: 7. Looked up from germline, CDR1 is SGHTA and CDR2 is FQGTGA. The CDR3 has 15 residues. The CDR3 loop reads CASSWTGRADSPLHF. DNA of the CDR3: TGTGCCAGCAGCTGGACAGGGCGCGCTGATTCACCCCTCCACTTT. The variable domain in full, with the rest retrieved from reference TRBV7-3 and TRBJ1-6, is GAGVSQTPSNKVTEKGKYVELRCDPISGHTALYWYRQSLGQGPEFLIYFQGTGAADDSGLPNDRFFAVRPEGSVSTLKIQRTERGDSAVYLCASSWTGRADSPLHFGNGTRLTVT.

The chain employs TRBV3-1 (or the pseudogene TRBV3-2) and TRBJ2-5; TRBD2 matches at 8 bases. With 4 bases clipped from V and 5 bases from J, the junction kept 9 bases outside the gene matches. The germline CDR1 and CDR2 sequences are LGHDT and YNNKEL (reference sequence). The CDR3 consists of 15 residues. CDR3 sequence reads: CASSPTSGSRETQYF. As DNA, the CDR3 is TGTGCCAGCAGCCCCACGAGCGGGAGCCGGGAGACCCAGTACTTC.

V gene TRBV9 combines with J gene TRBJ1-1; 9 bases map to TRBD1. This CDR3 region has 14 residues. Germline CDR1 reads SGDLS; CDR2 reads YYNGEE. With V trimmed by 0 bases and J by 7 bases, 4 bases remained unmatched. The DNA for the CDR3 is TGTGCCAGCAGCGTAGAGAACAGGGGGCGTGAAGCTTTCTTT. This codes for CASSVENRGREAFF.